The clone carrying this TCR beta chain has just a few counts. The antigen is undetermined. The data stem from a study of early T cells in non-severe SARS-CoV-2 infection. Study-level findings and limits: VDJdb-based matching was biased toward anti-spike CD8 responses and missed private and CD4 specificities.

CDR1 is MDHEN and CDR2 is SYDVKM in the germline V gene. The CDR3 has 12 residues. V gave up 4 bases and J gave up 8 bases; unmatched junction bases: 0. Individual cDNA molecules received unique molecular identifiers. TCRdb re-called the 5' RACE reads with MiXCR, one entry per CDR3 protein. The sample includes about 83,000 distinct CDR3 sequences, roughly 13% of them seen just once. J is TRBJ2-3 and V is TRBV28; the match to TRBD2 covers 10 bases. The sequenced sample was whole blood. This TCR came from an adult who was a healthcare worker with PCR-confirmed SARS-CoV-2 infection or an uninfected control (not recorded which). The CDR3 DNA reads TGTGCCAGCAGTTGGACTAGCGGTACGCAGTATTTT. Amino acids: CASSWTSGTQYF.